These 22 T cell receptor beta chains originate from one sample sequenced in a study of blood T cell repertoires in COVID-19. This table comes from immunoSEQ multiplex PCR, and its TCRdb copy is limited to in-frame clones, with some not included. This sample has roughly 200,000 clones, with roughly 85% found just once. Sequencing was done on a sample of peripheral blood. The source is a woman older than 75 with acute or convalescent COVID-19.

The V call is TRBV19, the J call TRBJ2-5; D ambiguous. CDR3 size: 14 residues. Germline V lookup: CDR1 LNHDA, CDR2 SQIVND (reference sequence). Trimming took off 3 bases at V and 1 base at J, with 9 bases between the two ends. CDR3 DNA: TGTGCCAGTAGTATGCTGGCAAGCCAAGAGACCCAGTACTTC. Residues: CASSMLASQETQYF.

V usage is TRBV6-1 and J usage is TRBJ2-7; TRBD1 is a possible D gene (6 bases). V lost 4 bases and J 1 base, leaving 14 bases between the germline ends. The germline gives CDR1 MNHNS, CDR2 SASEGT. The CDR3 is 15 amino acids. This CDR3 is CASSARFDRSYEQYF. The CDR3 DNA reads TGTGCCAGCAGTGCGCGTTTTGACAGGTCCTACGAGCAGTACTTC.

The V call is TRBV24-1, the J call TRBJ2-2; 7 positions match TRBD1. There are 15 residues in the CDR3. The junction had 4 bases not matched to a gene; V was cut back by 0 bases and J by 7 bases. Germline V gene sequence: CDR1 KGHDR, CDR2 SFDVKD. The CDR3 protein is CATSDLGPGGGELFF. CDR3 DNA: TGTGCCACCAGTGATTTGGGGCCAGGGGGCGGGGAGCTGTTTTTT.

The rearrangement joins TRBV5-1 to TRBJ2-3; 11 nucleotides align to TRBD2. CDR1 and CDR2 from the germline V gene are SGHRS and YFSETQ. The junction had 4 bases not matched to a gene; V was cut back by 7 bases and J by 3 bases. This CDR3 spans 14 amino acids. The CDR3 sequence is CASSGTSGTDTQYF. CDR3 sequence (DNA): TGCGCCAGCTCCGGGACTAGCGGTACAGATACGCAGTATTTT.

The V call is TRBV7-9, the J call TRBJ1-1; tentative D call: TRBD1 (5 bases). The CDR3 has 14 amino acids. The V and J ends lost 3 bases and 5 bases respectively, with 13 bases between them. Germline-derived CDR1 and CDR2 are SEHNR and FQNEAQ (reference sequence). The CDR3 nucleotides are TGTGCCAGCAGCTTGGGGGGAGAAGGGACTGAAGCTTTCTTT. Protein: CASSLGGEGTEAFF.

V gene TRBV5-1 combines with J gene TRBJ2-2, with D possibly matching TRBD1 (6 bases). The V end lost 9 bases, the J end lost 1 base, and 16 bases lay between the germline ends. Germline V CDR1 and CDR2: SGHRS, YFSETQ. The CDR3 loop spans 15 amino acids. CDR3 DNA: TGCGCCACCCAAGGAGGACAGAAGAACACCGGGGAGCTGTTTTTT. This gives the protein CATQGGQKNTGELFF.

For this clone: Other nucleotide sequences in the sample specify the same CDR3. The chain joins TRBV5-4 to TRBJ2-2, with D uncertain. Germline loops: CDR1 SGHNT, CDR2 YYREEE (reference sequence). V lost 1 base, J lost 3 bases, and 4 bases lay in between. This CDR3 is built from 13 residues. The CDR3 loop is CASSLRDTGELFF. The CDR3 region has the DNA TGTGCCAGCAGCTTGAGAGACACCGGGGAGCTGTTTTTT.

This chain joins TRBV5-1 and TRBJ2-5; possibly TRBD2 for D (6 bases). The CDR3 runs to 14 residues. Trimming took off 3 bases at V and 5 bases at J, with 14 bases between the two ends. Germline CDR1 SGHRS, CDR2 YFSETQ. This CDR3 is CASSSGTLRETQYF. DNA of the CDR3: TGCGCCAGCAGCTCCGGGACTTTAAGGGAGACCCAGTACTTC. Drawing the rest from reference TRBV5-1 and TRBJ2-5, the complete variable domain is KAGVTQTPRYLIKTRGQQVTLSCSPISGHRSVSWYQQTPGQGLQFLFEYFSETQRNKGNFPGRFSGRQFSNSRSEMNVSTLELGDSALYLCASSSGTLRETQYFGPGTRLLVL.

The CDR3 bases are TGTGCCAGCAGCTTACGATTCGGAGGACAGGGGGCAGATACGCAGTATTTT. As protein: CASSLRFGGQGADTQYF. The chain joins TRBV7-2 to TRBJ2-3; 10 nucleotides align to TRBD1. The CDR3 sequence is 17 residues long. Looked up from germline, CDR1 is SGHTA and CDR2 is FQGNSA. The V gene end was trimmed by 2 bases and the J gene end by 4 bases; junction bases not matched to a gene: 9.

The rearrangement joins TRBV6-2 or TRBV6-3 to TRBJ2-7, with 7 bases aligning to TRBD1. This CDR3 has 11 residues. With V trimmed by 5 bases and J by 5 bases, 0 bases remained unmatched. Germline V gene sequence: CDR1 MNHEY, CDR2 SVGEGT. The DNA of the CDR3 is TGTGCCAGCAGTACAGGGGACGAGCAGTACTTC. Amino acids: CASSTGDEQYF.

This clone is a singleton in its sample. The CDR3 sequence: CASSSGLADYNEQFF. CDR3 coding DNA: TGCGCCAGCAGCTCGGGACTAGCGGACTACAATGAGCAGTTCTTC. This chain links TRBV5-1 with TRBJ2-1; TRBD2 matches at 11 bases. This CDR3 region has 15 residues. The J segment lost 3 bases and the V segment lost 3 bases, leaving 2 bases of the junction unmatched. Per the germline V gene, CDR1 is SGHRS and CDR2 is YFSETQ.

This sequence joins TRBV6-5 and TRBJ2-7; 8 bases match TRBD1. Germline lookup yields CDR1 MNHEY and CDR2 SVGAGI. CDR3 size: 11 residues. With 10 bases clipped from V and 2 bases from J, the junction kept 1 base outside the gene matches. The CDR3: CATQGAYEQYF. The CDR3 region has the DNA TGTGCCACACAGGGGGCCTACGAGCAGTACTTC.

CDR3 nucleotide sequence: TGTGCCAGCCGACAAAGGCTCTGGCGGGAGGGCGATGAGCAGTTCTTC. It specifies CASRQRLWREGDEQFF. The chain carries TRBV25-1 and TRBJ2-1, with TRBD2 identical over 9 bases. Germline CDR1 and CDR2: MGHDK and SYGVNS. J lost 8 bases, V lost 8 bases, and 16 bases had no gene match. CDR3 length: 16 residues.

J is TRBJ2-1 and V is TRBV5-4; 10 bases fit TRBD1. The trim removed 5 bases at V and 0 bases at J, leaving 5 bases unmatched. Germline V gene data show CDR1 as SGHNT and CDR2 as YYREEE (reference sequence). The CDR3 runs 16 residues. CDR3 coding DNA: TGTGCCAGCAGTCCGGGACAGGGGACCTCCTACAATGAGCAGTTCTTC. Translated, it gives CASSPGQGTSYNEQFF.

The CDR3: CASSARTYGEKLFF. The CDR3 DNA follows: TGTGCCAGCAGCGCTCGGACATATGGTGAAAAACTGTTTTTT. The chain carries TRBV9 and TRBJ1-4; possible D gene TRBD1, 5 bases. Germline assignment: CDR1 SGDLS and CDR2 YYNGEE. The CDR3 totals 14 residues. Trimming left V 3 bases short and J 7 bases short, with 13 bases between.

The chain joins TRBV23-1 to TRBJ2-7, with D possibly being TRBD2 (5 bases). TRBV23-1 is assigned to the ORF class and has an uncertain function. The CDR3 is 15 amino acids. With 11 bases removed from V and 2 bases from J, the gap between germline ends came to 22 bases. The CDR3 coding sequence is TGCGCCCGGAACGCCGGGAACGAAGAAACCTACGAGCAGTACTTC. This codes for CARNAGNEETYEQYF.

The gene calls are TRBV27 and TRBJ1-2, with D possibly TRBD1 on 5 matching bases. Germline values: CDR1 MNHEY, CDR2 SMNVEV (reference sequence). CDR3 length: 12 residues. Trimming cost V 6 bases and J 7 bases, with 12 bases left between them. This chain's CDR3 is CASSRGGLGYTF. The CDR3 bases are TGTGCCAGCAGCCGCGGGGGTCTTGGCTACACCTTC.

This clone was observed a handful of times. This chain joins TRBV12-3 or TRBV12-4 and TRBJ1-2; D is unresolved. V dropped 1 base and J dropped 7 bases, with 7 bases sitting between them. CDR3 length: 12 residues. The chain's CDR3 is CASSLELSGYTF. CDR3 coding DNA: TGTGCCAGCAGTTTAGAGCTTAGTGGCTACACCTTC.

The chain uses TRBV7-2 and TRBJ2-7, with D perhaps TRBD1 (5 bases). The V end lost 3 bases, the J end lost 6 bases, and 15 bases lay between the germline ends. Germline assignment: CDR1 SGHTA and CDR2 FQGNSA. This CDR3 region has 14 residues. The CDR3 reads CASSFMGSGAEQYF. The DNA of the CDR3 is TGTGCCAGCAGCTTCATGGGCAGTGGGGCCGAGCAGTACTTC.

The V gene is TRBV3-1 (or the pseudogene TRBV3-2), the J gene TRBJ1-6; tentatively, D is TRBD1 (5 bases). This CDR3 is 17 amino acids long. The germline V and J ends were trimmed by 0 bases and 10 bases, with 19 bases remaining between them. Per the germline V gene, CDR1 is LGHDT and CDR2 is YNNKEL (reference sequence). CDR3 sequence reads: CASSQDRARANGSPLHF. The CDR3 coding sequence is TGTGCCAGCAGCCAAGATCGTGCCAGGGCTAACGGGTCACCCCTCCACTTT.

V gene TRBV18 combines with J gene TRBJ1-5; D is ambiguous. The V end lost 6 bases, the J end lost 0 bases, and 9 bases lay between the germline ends. The V gene's germline CDR1 is KGHSH and CDR2 LQKENI. The CDR3 runs to 14 residues. CDR3 protein: CASSSGSSNQPQHF. The CDR3 DNA is TGTGCCAGCTCTTCGGGGTCTAGCAATCAGCCCCAGCATTTT.

The genes are TRBV5-1 and TRBJ1-4, with D tentatively TRBD1 (5 bases). The CDR3 spans 15 residues. V was trimmed by 0 bases and J by 3 bases, leaving 9 bases between them. CDR1 is SGHRS, CDR2 YFSETQ, per germline. CDR3 residues: CASSLAGGANEKLFF. The DNA of the CDR3 is TGCGCCAGCAGCTTGGCCGGGGGGGCTAATGAAAAACTGTTTTTT.